This T cell receptor (beta chain) derives from a study of blood T cells in healthy people across ages. Regarding the study as a whole: Total diversity from one million sequenced T cells was likely underestimated. Age advanced and TCR beta diversity per million T cells fell, roughly linearly.

Each sample had at least 6 million PBMCs isolated. This CDR3 is 14 amino acids long. V was trimmed by 5 bases and J by 5 bases, leaving 17 bases between them. Germline assignment: CDR1 SGHRS and CDR2 YFSETQ. PCR was performed a second time for about 6 to 11 cycles using a sample-barcoded 5' primer and a J-beta primer mix. A tag from a template-switch adaptor with 12 random nucleotides marked each cDNA molecule. TCRdb passed the 5' RACE reads through MiXCR, listing each CDR3 protein once. The table shows approximately 700,000 distinct CDR3 sequences, with about 30% occurring only once. This clonotype showed up many times. Its specificity is not known.

Material: blood. The gene calls are TRBV5-1 and TRBJ2-7; tentatively, D is TRBD2 (6 bases). The clonotype was recovered from a woman of 80 years or more in good health. CDR3 region: CASRGGVTDHEQYF. For the CDR3, the DNA is TGCGCCAGCAGAGGAGGGGTCACGGACCACGAGCAGTACTTC.